This T cell receptor beta chain is drawn from a study of T-cell reconstitution after alpha-beta-depleted transplantation in children. The V segment lost 5 bases and the J segment 4 bases; nucleotides outside the gene matches: 6. CDR3 length: 15 amino acids. The germline V gene has CDR1 ENHRY and CDR2 SYGVKD. The TCRbeta library was prepared with unique molecular identifiers. Via MiXCR, TCRdb re-called the PCR reads, giving one row per CDR3 protein. The data show roughly 400,000 distinct CDR3 sequences, with roughly 22% seen just once and around 4% held by the top ten. This clonotype came up many times.

The clonotype comes from a human donor who donated a stem cell graft to a child with acute myeloid leukemia. V is TRBV10-3 and J is TRBJ2-3; 10 positions match TRBD1. This specimen was PBMCs from the stem cell graft donor, taken from the stem cell graft. The chain's CDR3 is CAISPGQGDPDTQYF. Written as DNA, the CDR3 is TGTGCCATCAGTCCCGGACAGGGGGACCCAGATACGCAGTATTTT.